This T cell receptor (beta chain) was captured in a study of spatial heterogeneity in lung cancer. Every TCR cDNA molecule bore a unique molecular identifier. TCRdb reprocessed the 5' RACE reads via MiXCR and lists one record per CDR3 protein. The sample includes 15,000 or so distinct CDR3 sequences, roughly 19% of them seen just once. This CDR3 is 14 amino acids long. J was trimmed by 6 bases and V by 7 bases; bases with no gene match: 12. The germline V gene has CDR1 SGHDT and CDR2 YYEEEE. The time point was: blood at routine non-recurrence follow-up after resection. The sample here was PBMCs, taken at follow-up. The clonotype comes from a male donor with early-stage non-small cell lung cancer. V and J are TRBV5-6 and TRBJ1-1, with 7 bases matching TRBD1. This chain's CDR3 is CASWEGARIAEAFF. CDR3 sequence (DNA): TGTGCCAGCTGGGAGGGGGCCAGAATCGCTGAAGCTTTCTTT. Full variable domain (remainder filled in from reference TRBV5-6 and TRBJ1-1): DAGVTQSPTHLIKTRGQQVTLRCSPKSGHDTVSWYQQALGQGPQFIFQYYEEEERQRGNFPDRFSGHQFPNYSSELNVNALLLGDSALYLCASWEGARIAEAFFGQGTRLTVV.